Below, one TCR beta chain is given with its context. Produced via immunoSEQ multiplex PCR; TCRdb's table is partial and in-frame only. Seen here are under 200,000 clones, approximately 88% observed once, and the top ten hold less than 3.5%. The CDR3 totals 15 residues. Germline V gives CDR1 MNHEY, CDR2 SVGAGI. After removal of 2 bases from V and 6 bases from J, the junction contained 8 bases not matched to a gene. The data originate from a study of blood T cell repertoires in COVID-19. The origin of this receptor is a woman aged 60-70 years with acute or convalescent COVID-19. The chain uses TRBV6-5 and TRBJ1-2; TRBD1 matches at 8 bases. Material for sequencing was peripheral blood. The CDR3 loop is CASSYRPGGTDGYTF. The CDR3 nucleotides read TGTGCCAGCAGTTACAGGCCAGGGGGCACAGATGGCTACACCTTC.